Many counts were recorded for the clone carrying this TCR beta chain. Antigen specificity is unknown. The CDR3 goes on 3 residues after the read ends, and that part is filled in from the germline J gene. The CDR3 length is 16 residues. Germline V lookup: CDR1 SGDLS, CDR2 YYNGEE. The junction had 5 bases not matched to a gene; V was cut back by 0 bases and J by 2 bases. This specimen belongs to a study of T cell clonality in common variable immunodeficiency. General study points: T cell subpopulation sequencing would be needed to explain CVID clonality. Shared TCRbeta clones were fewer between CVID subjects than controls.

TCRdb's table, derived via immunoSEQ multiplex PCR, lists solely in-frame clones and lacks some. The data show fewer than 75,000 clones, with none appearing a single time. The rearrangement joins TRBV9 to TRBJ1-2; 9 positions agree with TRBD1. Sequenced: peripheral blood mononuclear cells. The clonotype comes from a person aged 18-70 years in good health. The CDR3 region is CASSVGTGERNYGYTF. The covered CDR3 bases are TGTGCCAGCAGCGTAGGGACAGGGGAGCGAAACTATGGC.